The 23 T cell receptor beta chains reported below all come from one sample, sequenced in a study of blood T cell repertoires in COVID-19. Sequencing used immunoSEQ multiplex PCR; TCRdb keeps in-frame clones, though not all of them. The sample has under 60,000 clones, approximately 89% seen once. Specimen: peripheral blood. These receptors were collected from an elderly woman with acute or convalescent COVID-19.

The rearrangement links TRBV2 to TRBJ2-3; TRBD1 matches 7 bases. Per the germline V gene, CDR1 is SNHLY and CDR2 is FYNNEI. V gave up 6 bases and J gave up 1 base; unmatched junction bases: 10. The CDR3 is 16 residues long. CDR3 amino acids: CASSQDGDSRTDTQYF. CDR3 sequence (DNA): TGTGCCAGCAGCCAAGACGGGGACAGCCGCACAGATACGCAGTATTTT.

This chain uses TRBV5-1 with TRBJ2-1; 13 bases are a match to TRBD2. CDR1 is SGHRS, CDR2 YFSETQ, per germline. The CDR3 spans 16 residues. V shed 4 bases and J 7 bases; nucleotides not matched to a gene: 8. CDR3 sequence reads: CASSPPLAGGRNEQFF. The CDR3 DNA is TGCGCCAGCAGCCCGCCACTAGCGGGGGGGCGGAATGAGCAGTTCTTC.

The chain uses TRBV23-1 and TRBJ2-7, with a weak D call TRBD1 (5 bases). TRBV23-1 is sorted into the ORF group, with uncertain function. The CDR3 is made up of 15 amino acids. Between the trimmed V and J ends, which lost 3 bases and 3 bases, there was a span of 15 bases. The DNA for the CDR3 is TGCGCCAGCAGTCAGCCCGACAGCGAGTGCTACGAGCAGTACGTC. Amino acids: CASSQPDSECYEQYV.

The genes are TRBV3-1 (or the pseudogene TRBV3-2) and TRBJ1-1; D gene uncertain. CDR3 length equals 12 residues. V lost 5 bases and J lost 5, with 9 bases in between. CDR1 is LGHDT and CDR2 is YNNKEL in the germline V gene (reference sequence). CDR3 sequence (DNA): TGTGCCAGCAGCGGCGGTGGGACTGAAGCTTTCTTT. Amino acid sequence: CASSGGGTEAFF.

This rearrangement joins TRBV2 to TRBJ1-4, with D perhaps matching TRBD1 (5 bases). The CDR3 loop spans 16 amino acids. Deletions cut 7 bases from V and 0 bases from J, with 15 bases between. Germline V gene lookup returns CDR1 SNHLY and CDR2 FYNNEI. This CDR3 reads CASTTGRSATNEKLFF. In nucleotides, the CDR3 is TGTGCCAGCACAACAGGTAGAAGTGCAACTAATGAAAAACTGTTTTTT.

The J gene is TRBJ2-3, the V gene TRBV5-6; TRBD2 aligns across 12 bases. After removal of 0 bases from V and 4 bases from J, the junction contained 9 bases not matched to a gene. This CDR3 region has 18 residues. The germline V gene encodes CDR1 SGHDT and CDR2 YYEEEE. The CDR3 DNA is TGTGCCAGCAGCTTGGTTATACTAGCGGGGGGATACTCAGATACGCAGTATTTT. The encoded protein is CASSLVILAGGYSDTQYF.

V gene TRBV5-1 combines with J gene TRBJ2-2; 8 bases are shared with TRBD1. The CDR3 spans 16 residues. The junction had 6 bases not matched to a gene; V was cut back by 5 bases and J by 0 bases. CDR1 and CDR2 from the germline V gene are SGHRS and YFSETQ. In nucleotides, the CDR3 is TGCGCCAGCAGAGCGACGGGACAGGCGAACACCGGGGAGCTGTTTTTT. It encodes CASRATGQANTGELFF.

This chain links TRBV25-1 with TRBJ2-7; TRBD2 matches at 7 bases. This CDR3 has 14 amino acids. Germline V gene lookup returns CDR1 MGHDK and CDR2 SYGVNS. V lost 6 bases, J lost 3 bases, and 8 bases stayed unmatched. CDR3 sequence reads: CASSRPGGLYEQYF. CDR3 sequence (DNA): TGTGCCAGCAGCAGGCCGGGGGGACTCTACGAGCAGTACTTC.

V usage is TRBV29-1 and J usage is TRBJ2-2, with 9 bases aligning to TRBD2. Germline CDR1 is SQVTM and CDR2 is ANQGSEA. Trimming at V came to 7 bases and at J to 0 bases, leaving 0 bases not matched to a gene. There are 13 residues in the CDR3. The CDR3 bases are TGCAGCGGCGGGGGGGCGAACACCGGGGAGCTGTTTTTT. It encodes CSGGGANTGELFF.

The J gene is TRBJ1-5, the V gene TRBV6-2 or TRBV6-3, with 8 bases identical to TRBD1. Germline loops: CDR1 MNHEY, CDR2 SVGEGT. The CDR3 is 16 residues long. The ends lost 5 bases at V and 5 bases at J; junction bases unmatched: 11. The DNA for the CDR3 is TGTGCCAGCAGTACCAGGACAGGGTCAGTGGATCAGCCCCAGCATTTT. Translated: CASSTRTGSVDQPQHF.

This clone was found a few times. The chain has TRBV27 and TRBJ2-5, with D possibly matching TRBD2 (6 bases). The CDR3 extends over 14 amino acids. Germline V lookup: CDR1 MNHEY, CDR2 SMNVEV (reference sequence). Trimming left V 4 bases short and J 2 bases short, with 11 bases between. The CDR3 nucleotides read TGTGCCAGCAGTTCAGGGACTGTTCAAGAGACCCAGTACTTC. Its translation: CASSSGTVQETQYF.

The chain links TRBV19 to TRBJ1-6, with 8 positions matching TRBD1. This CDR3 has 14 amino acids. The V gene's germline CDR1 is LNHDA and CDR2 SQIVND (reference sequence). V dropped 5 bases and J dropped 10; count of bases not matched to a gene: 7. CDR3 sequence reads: CASSGQGAKSPLHF. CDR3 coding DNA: TGTGCCAGTAGTGGGCAGGGGGCGAAGTCACCCCTCCACTTT.

As DNA, the CDR3 is TGCAGCGTTGAGTTAGCGGGGGGGCAGGAAGGCACAGATACGCAGTATTTT. Translating it yields CSVELAGGQEGTDTQYF. The chain carries TRBV29-1 and TRBJ2-3; 11 bases line up with TRBD2. J was trimmed by 1 base and V by 3 bases; bases with no gene match: 9. Germline V CDR1 and CDR2: SQVTM, ANQGSEA. This CDR3 region has 17 residues.

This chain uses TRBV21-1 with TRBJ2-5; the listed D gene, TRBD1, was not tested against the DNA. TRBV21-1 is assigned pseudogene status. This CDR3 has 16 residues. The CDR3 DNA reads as TGTGCCAGCAGCAAAGCGAAGCCAGGAAAACAAGAGACCCAGTACTTC. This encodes CASSKAKPGKQETQYF.

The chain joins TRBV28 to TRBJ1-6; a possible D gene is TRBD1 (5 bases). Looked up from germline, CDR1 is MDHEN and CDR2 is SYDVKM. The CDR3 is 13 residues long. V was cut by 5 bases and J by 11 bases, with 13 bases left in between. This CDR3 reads CASSNLRVTPLHF. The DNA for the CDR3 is TGTGCCAGCAGTAATCTCAGGGTTACACCCCTCCACTTT.

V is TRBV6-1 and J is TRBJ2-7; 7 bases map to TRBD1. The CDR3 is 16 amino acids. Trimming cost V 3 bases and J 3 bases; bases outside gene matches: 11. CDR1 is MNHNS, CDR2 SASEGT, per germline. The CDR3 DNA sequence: TGTGCCAGCAGTGACTTGGGACAGCCGGGAAACTACGAGCAGTACTTC. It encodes CASSDLGQPGNYEQYF.

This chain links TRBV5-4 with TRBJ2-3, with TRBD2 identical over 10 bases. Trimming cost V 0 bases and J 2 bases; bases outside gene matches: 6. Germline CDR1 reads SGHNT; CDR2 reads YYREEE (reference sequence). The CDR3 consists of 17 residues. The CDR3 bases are TGTGCCAGCAGCTTGGGGGTTCTAGCGGGGGACACAGATACGCAGTATTTT. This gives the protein CASSLGVLAGDTDTQYF.

Written as DNA, the CDR3 is TGTGCCAGCTCTTCGACAGGGGCTAGCACAGATACGCAGTATTTT. This gives the protein CASSSTGASTDTQYF. The chain links TRBV3-1 (or the pseudogene TRBV3-2) to TRBJ2-3; 8 positions match TRBD1. The CDR3 covers 15 residues. V dropped 8 bases and J dropped 0; count of bases not matched to a gene: 7. Per germline, CDR1 LGHDT and CDR2 YNNKEL (reference sequence).

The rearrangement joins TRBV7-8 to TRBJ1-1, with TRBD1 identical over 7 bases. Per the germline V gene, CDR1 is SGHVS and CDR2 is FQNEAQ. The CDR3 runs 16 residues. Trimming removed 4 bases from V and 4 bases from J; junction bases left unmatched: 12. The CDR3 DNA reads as TGTGCCAGCAGCTCGACCAGGCCTCAGGGGGGCACTGAAGCTTTCTTT. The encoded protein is CASSSTRPQGGTEAFF.

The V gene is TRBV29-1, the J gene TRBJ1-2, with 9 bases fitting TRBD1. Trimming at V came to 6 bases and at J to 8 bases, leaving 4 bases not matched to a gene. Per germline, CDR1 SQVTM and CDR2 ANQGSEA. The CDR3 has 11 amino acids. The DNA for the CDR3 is TGCAGCGTCCGGACAGGGGTCGGCTACACCTTC. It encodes CSVRTGVGYTF. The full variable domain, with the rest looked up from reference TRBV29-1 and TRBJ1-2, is SAVISQKPSRDICQRGTSLTIQCQVDSQVTMMFWYRQQPGQSLTLIATANQGSEATYESGFVIDKFPISRPNLTFSTLTVSNMSPEDSSIYLCSVRTGVGYTFGSGTRLTVV.

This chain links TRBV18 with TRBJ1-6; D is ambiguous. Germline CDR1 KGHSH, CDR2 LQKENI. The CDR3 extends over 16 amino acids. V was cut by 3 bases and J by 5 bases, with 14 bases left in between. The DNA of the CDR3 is TGTGCCAGCTCACCGTCCCTTGTGAGGGATAATTCACCCCTCCACTTT. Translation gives CASSPSLVRDNSPLHF.

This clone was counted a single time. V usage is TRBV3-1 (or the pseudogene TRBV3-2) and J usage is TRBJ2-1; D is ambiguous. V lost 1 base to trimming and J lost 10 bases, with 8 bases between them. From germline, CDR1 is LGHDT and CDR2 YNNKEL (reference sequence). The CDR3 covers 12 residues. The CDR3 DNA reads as TGTGCCAGCAGCCAAGGGCCTAGGGAGCAGTTCTTC. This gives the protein CASSQGPREQFF.

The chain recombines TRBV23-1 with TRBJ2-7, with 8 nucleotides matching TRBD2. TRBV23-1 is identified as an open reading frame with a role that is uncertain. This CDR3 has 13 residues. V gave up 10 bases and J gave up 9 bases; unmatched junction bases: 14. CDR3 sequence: CATYLRGVRGQYV. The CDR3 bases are TGCGCCACTTACCTGCGGGGGGTTAGGGGGCAGTACGTC.